These T cell receptor beta chains were read from a single sample in a study of cytomegalovirus exposure and HLA in healthy donors. Profiling relied on immunoSEQ multiplex PCR, and the TCRdb table lists in-frame clones only, not all of them. The sample records about 110,000 clones, around 80% being singletons. The sequencing input was PBMCs. These receptors originate from a man aged 25 to 40 in good health and CMV-seropositive. The CDR3 runs from the conserved cysteine through the conserved F or W. D genes are given only for firm matches. Expanded clones get a size class; other rows say once, few or many, or leave the size out.

V	J	D	size	DNA	CDR3
TRBV5-4	TRBJ2-1	TRBD1	NA	TGTGCCAGCAGCTTGGCCGGGCAGGGGGCCCTTTACAATGAGCAGTTCTTC	CASSLAGQGALYNEQFF
TRBV9	TRBJ1-1	NA	few	TGTGCCAGCAGCAAGACAGGCGGAAACACTGAAGCTTTCTTT	CASSKTGGNTEAFF
TRBV4-1	TRBJ1-3	NA	NA	TGCGCCAGCAGCCAAGATCCCGGGGTTGGAAACACCATATATTTT	CASSQDPGVGNTIYF
TRBV9	TRBJ1-3	NA	NA	TGTGCCAGCAGCACCCGAGGAGGGCCACGCTCTGGAAACACCATATATTTT	CASSTRGGPRSGNTIYF
TRBV30	TRBJ2-7	NA	NA	TGTGCCTGGAGTGTCACGGGGGGCCCCTACGAGCAGTACTTC	CAWSVTGGPYEQYF
TRBV5-3	TRBJ1-1	NA	few	TGTGCCAGAAGCAGAAGACAGACGAACACTGAAGCTTTCTTT	CARSRRQTNTEAFF
TRBV19	TRBJ2-3	NA	few	TGTGCCAGTAGTATAGATCCGGGCACAGATACGCAGTATTTT	CASSIDPGTDTQYF
TRBV30	TRBJ1-5	NA	NA	TGTGCCTGGAGTGTACTTAGCAATCAGCCCCAGCATTTT	CAWSVLSNQPQHF
TRBV7-9	TRBJ2-1	TRBD1	NA	TGTGCCAGCAGCTTAGGACAGGGGGCGCATAATGAGCAGTTCTTC	CASSLGQGAHNEQFF
TRBV7-8	TRBJ2-2	NA	NA	TGTGCCAGCATCCCAGGGACCGGGGAGCTGTTTTTT	CASIPGTGELFF
TRBV7-2	TRBJ2-5	NA	NA	TGTGCCAGCAGCTTAGTGGGCTGGGCCGGCGAGACCCAGTACTTC	CASSLVGWAGETQYF
TRBV30	TRBJ2-4	NA	NA	TGTGCCTGGGGAGGGGCAAACATTCAGTACTTC	CAWGGANIQYF
TRBV6-1	TRBJ2-7	NA	NA	TGTGCCAGCAGTGAACAGGTTTGGCAGTACTTC	CASSEQVWQYF
TRBV5-1	TRBJ1-1	NA	NA	TGCGCCAGCAGCTTACCGGGAAATCTCAGGGGTAGCACTGAAGCTTTCTTT	CASSLPGNLRGSTEAFF
TRBV10-1	TRBJ2-1	TRBD2	NA	TGCGCCAGCAGTGACCTAGCGGGGGCCTACAATGAGCAGTTCTTC	CASSDLAGAYNEQFF
TRBV7-2	TRBJ2-3	TRBD2	NA	TGTGCCAGCAGTCCTACTAGCGGGGGGGCAGATACGCAGTATTTT	CASSPTSGGADTQYF
TRBV5-1	TRBJ1-2	NA	NA	TGCGCCAGCAGCGAGGGGACTACAGGCTACACCTTC	CASSEGTTGYTF
TRBV19	TRBJ1-5	TRBD1	many	TGTGCCAGTGAAAGATCCGGGACAGGGGGCGGTCAGCCCCAGCATTTT	CASERSGTGGGQPQHF
TRBV10-3	TRBJ1-1	TRBD1	NA	TGTGCCATCAAGGACGAGGGGGCAGCGAACACTGAAGCTTTCTTT	CAIKDEGAANTEAFF
TRBV5-1	TRBJ2-2	NA	NA	TGCGCCAGCAGCTTGGTCGGGGGTCTAAACACCGGGGAGCTGTTTTTT	CASSLVGGLNTGELFF
TRBV18	TRBJ2-5	NA	NA	TGTGCCAGCTCACCGAACACAGGAGAGACCCAGTACTTC	CASSPNTGETQYF
TRBV7-9	TRBJ2-5	TRBD2	NA	TGTGCCACCCTAGCGGCGTACCAAGAGACCCAGTACTTC	CATLAAYQETQYF